What follows is one T cell receptor (beta chain) and its context. Its cognate antigen is unknown. These data originate in a study of beta chain features in type 1 diabetes. Study information: Age and gender were similar between patients and healthy donors, as were cell yields.

Expressed TCRB transcripts were sequenced, since all the RNA that had been isolated was reverse transcribed. Assay: immunoSEQ multiplex PCR; the TCRdb copy retains only in-frame clones and omits some. The data contain roughly 260,000 clones, about a fifth of them seen just once; the ten biggest clones take up 0.028%. The V and J ends lost 5 bases and 0 bases respectively, with 16 bases between them. The germline CDR1 and CDR2 sequences are GTSNPN and SVGIG (reference sequence). CDR3 length: 15 amino acids. Study-level points and caveats: Patients with Type 1 diabetes showed moderately but significantly shorter TCRB CDR3s in all four CD4+ subsets.

Sample: naive CD4+ T cells from blood. The sequence derives from a woman in her 40s with type 1 diabetes. This chain uses TRBV30 with TRBJ1-1, with D possibly TRBD1 on 6 matching bases. The CDR3 region is CAWGYRDTMNTEAFF. CDR3 sequence (DNA): TGTGCCTGGGGCTACCGGGACACCATGAACACTGAAGCTTTCTTT.